The 21 T cell receptor beta chains presented below share a single source sample, sequenced in a study of regulatory T cells in long-lasting Graves disease. Arm-PCR of CDR3 regions with iRepertoire HTBI primers generated TCR beta libraries. TCRdb recomputed calls from the multiplex PCR reads with MiXCR, one row per CDR3 protein. In the table there are about 660,000 distinct CDR3 sequences, 30% of which are singletons. Time point in this sample: persistent/refractory GD, antithyroid drugs over 5 years with positive TRAb. PBMC-derived RNA was used for the TCR library. Sequencing was performed on peripheral blood mononuclear cells (PBMCs), taken when the disease was refractory, from a patient treated with antithyroid drugs. These receptor sequences come from a female donor with Graves disease.

This clonotype was counted at least ten times. The V gene is TRBV2, the J gene TRBJ2-7; possibly TRBD1 or TRBD2 for D (5 bases each). Germline V gene sequence: CDR1 SNHLY, CDR2 FYNNEI. This CDR3 has 14 residues. Trimming removed 7 bases at V and 6 bases at J, with 19 bases between. The CDR3 sequence: CASKRGPSSAEQYF. The CDR3 DNA follows: TGTGCCAGCAAGAGGGGACCTTCCTCCGCCGAGCAGTACTTC.

This clonotype was observed a few times. CDR3 residues: CAIRPGQPNSPLHF. The CDR3 nucleotides read TGTGCCATACGCCCGGGACAGCCCAATTCACCCCTCCACTTT. The J gene is TRBJ1-6, the V gene TRBV6-1, with 7 bases identical to TRBD1. After removal of 10 bases from V and 7 bases from J, the junction contained 10 bases not matched to a gene. This CDR3 is 14 amino acids long. Germline CDR1 is MNHNS and CDR2 is SASEGT.

This clonotype was detected only a few times. The DNA of the CDR3 is TGCAGCGTTGAGGTGGGCGGACAGATATACAATGAGCAGTTCTTC. This sequence encodes CSVEVGGQIYNEQFF. The gene calls are TRBV29-1 and TRBJ2-1, with a possible D match to TRBD1 (6 bases). Deletions cut 3 bases from V and 4 bases from J, with 16 bases between. Germline V gene data show CDR1 as SQVTM and CDR2 as ANQGSEA. The CDR3 consists of 15 residues.

This sequence joins TRBV7-6 and TRBJ1-6; 8 nucleotides match TRBD1. Losses at the gene ends were 0 bases for V and 10 bases for J; bases not matched to a gene: 5. Per germline, CDR1 SGHVS and CDR2 FNYEAQ. This CDR3 spans 15 amino acids. The CDR3 DNA reads TGTGCCAGCAGCTTAGCGCAGGGGGCAGGGTCACCCCTCCACTTT. Translated, it gives CASSLAQGAGSPLHF.

This chain links TRBV20-1 with TRBJ2-1, with 7 nucleotides matching TRBD2. Per germline, CDR1 DFQATT and CDR2 SNEGSKA (reference sequence). With V trimmed by 3 bases and J by 2 bases, 7 bases remained unmatched. The CDR3 is made up of 15 amino acids. CDR3 in DNA: TGCAGTGCTAGGGACCTAGCGGCGACCTACAATGAGCAGTTCTTC. Its protein product is CSARDLAATYNEQFF.

A single count supports this clonotype. The chain links TRBV9 to TRBJ2-7; D uncertain. This CDR3 is 13 amino acids long. Germline assignment: CDR1 SGDLS and CDR2 YYNGEE. Trimming left V 0 bases short and J 1 base short, with 5 bases between. CDR3 amino acids: CASSVAPSYEQYF. The CDR3 nucleotides read TGTGCCAGCAGCGTAGCCCCTTCCTACGAGCAGTACTTC. Filled out from reference TRBV9 and TRBJ2-7, the complete variable domain reads DSGVTQTPKHLITATGQRVTLRCSPRSGDLSVYWYQQSLDQGLQFLIQYYNGEERAKGNILERFSAQQFPDLHSELNLSSLELGDSALYFCASSVAPSYEQYFGPGTRLTVT.

This clonotype has more than one count but fewer than ten. In nucleotides, the CDR3 is TGTGCCAGCAGTTCTGAGAGGTCCAATCAGCCCCAGCATTTT. Protein product: CASSSERSNQPQHF. The chain carries TRBV28 and TRBJ1-5; D not certain. V lost 4 bases and J 3 bases, leaving 10 bases between the germline ends. Germline CDR1 and CDR2: MDHEN and SYDVKM. CDR3 length: 14 amino acids.

The chain combines TRBV20-1 with TRBJ1-2; 7 bases map to TRBD1. CDR1 and CDR2 from the germline V gene are DFQATT and SNEGSKA (reference sequence). The CDR3 is 14 amino acids. The ends lost 6 bases at V and 2 bases at J; junction bases unmatched: 9. The CDR3 loop is CSAPRQGGNYGYTF. The CDR3 DNA follows: TGCAGTGCCCCAAGACAGGGTGGGAACTATGGCTACACCTTC.

This chain links TRBV2 with TRBJ2-1; 11 positions match TRBD2. CDR1 and CDR2 (germline): SNHLY, FYNNEI. The junction had 8 bases not matched to a gene; V was cut back by 5 bases and J by 8 bases. The CDR3 length is 15 residues. The CDR3 sequence is CASSPTSGSIDEQFF. The CDR3, as DNA: TGTGCCAGCAGTCCAACTAGCGGGAGTATAGATGAGCAGTTCTTC.

The genes are TRBV10-3 and TRBJ1-5, with D unresolved. CDR1 and CDR2 (germline): ENHRY, SYGVKD. V was trimmed by 3 bases and J by 6 bases, leaving 6 bases between them. The CDR3 sequence is 12 residues long. The CDR3 nucleotides are TGTGCCATCAGTGAAGCCAGTCAGCCCCAGCATTTT. Its translation: CAISEASQPQHF.

This clonotype was counted ten times or more. The gene calls are TRBV12-3 or TRBV12-4 and TRBJ1-1; D is ambiguous. Trimming took 3 bases from V and 10 from J, leaving 9 bases between them. The CDR3 covers 11 residues. The CDR3 DNA reads as TGTGCCAGCAGTTTGGGGTCAGGAGCTTTCTTT. Translation: CASSLGSGAFF.

This chain connects TRBV20-1 to TRBJ1-1, with TRBD1 as a possible D gene (5 bases). This CDR3 is built from 11 residues. The germline V gene has CDR1 DFQATT and CDR2 SNEGSKA (reference sequence). V gave up 0 bases and J gave up 12 bases, with 11 bases separating them. CDR3 sequence (DNA): TGCAGTGCTAGAGATTCAGGGAGGACTTTCTTT. Translated: CSARDSGRTFF.

The chain recombines TRBV12-3 or TRBV12-4 with TRBJ1-2; 7 nucleotides line up with TRBD1. Trimming cost V 6 bases and J 7 bases; bases outside gene matches: 8. The CDR3 is made up of 13 amino acids. The CDR3 DNA sequence: TGTGCCAGCAGGCCCACAGGGGAGGGTGGCTACACCTTC. Translating it yields CASRPTGEGGYTF.

There are a few counts of this clonotype. The chain has TRBV7-6 and TRBJ2-7; a weak D match, TRBD1 (5 bases). The V and J ends lost 5 bases and 2 bases respectively, with 13 bases between them. Germline CDR1 SGHVS, CDR2 FNYEAQ. CDR3 length equals 14 residues. The CDR3 bases are TGTGCCAGCAGCCCAATGCAGGGCCCCTACGAGCAGTACTTC. Its protein is CASSPMQGPYEQYF.

V gene TRBV29-1 combines with J gene TRBJ1-4; D not certain. The CDR3 length is 13 residues. V was pared by 5 bases and J by 0 bases, with 7 bases between. The germline V gene has CDR1 SQVTM and CDR2 ANQGSEA. Here the CDR3 reads CSVNIATNEKLFF. The CDR3 nucleotides read TGCAGCGTTAACATTGCAACTAATGAAAAACTGTTTTTT.

V gene TRBV29-1 combines with J gene TRBJ2-7, with 7 bases fitting TRBD2. With V trimmed by 7 bases and J by 4 bases, 16 bases remained unmatched. The CDR3 covers 15 residues. Germline CDR1 and CDR2: SQVTM and ANQGSEA. CDR3 coding DNA: TGCAGCGCAGCGGTTGCGGGAGTCTCAAGGTACGAGCAGTACTTC. This codes for CSAAVAGVSRYEQYF.

The chain employs TRBV19 and TRBJ2-7, with 7 bases aligning to TRBD2. J lost 3 bases, V lost 4 bases, and 12 bases had no gene match. Germline values: CDR1 LNHDA, CDR2 SQIVND (reference sequence). The CDR3 covers 16 residues. The CDR3 is CASSRGLAGVHYEQYF. CDR3 bases: TGTGCCAGTAGTAGAGGACTGGCGGGAGTCCACTACGAGCAGTACTTC.

Concerning this clonotype: Germline is not matched at one junction end, which may reflect a read error. This sequence joins TRBV5-1 and TRBJ2-2; no firm D call. CDR3 size: 13 residues. The germline V gene encodes CDR1 SGHRS and CDR2 YFSETQ. In DNA, the CDR3 is TGTGCCAGCAGCTTCAGGTTAACCGGGGAGCTGTTTTTT. This translates into CASSFRLTGELFF.

The chain combines TRBV20-1 with TRBJ2-7; 11 nucleotides agree with TRBD1. The germline gives CDR1 DFQATT, CDR2 SNEGSKA (reference sequence). This CDR3 contains 15 residues. Trimming removed 0 bases from V and 2 bases from J; junction bases left unmatched: 3. CDR3 residues: CSARDGGQGAYEQYF. CDR3 DNA: TGCAGTGCTAGAGATGGGGGACAGGGGGCCTACGAGCAGTACTTC.

In regard to this clonotype: Germline is not matched at one junction end, which may reflect a read error. The chain links TRBV3-1 to TRBJ1-1, with a tentative D call TRBD1 (6 bases). CDR3 length: 16 residues. Germline loops: CDR1 LGHDT, CDR2 YNNKEL (reference sequence). The CDR3 here is CASSPAKGGALAEAFF. The CDR3 nucleotides are TGTGCCAGTAGCCCAGCAAAGGGGGGGGCCCTCGCTGAAGCTTTCTTT.

This clonotype was seen more than once but under ten times. The gene calls are TRBV28 and TRBJ1-5; 11 bases fit TRBD1. Losses at the gene ends were 10 bases for V and 2 bases for J; bases not matched to a gene: 13. Germline CDR1 MDHEN, CDR2 SYDVKM. The CDR3 totals 17 residues. CDR3 coding DNA: TGTGCCACCTACGATTGGACAGGGGGCGTTGGCAATCAGCCCCAGCATTTT. Translating it yields CATYDWTGGVGNQPQHF.